This T cell receptor beta chain was sequenced for a study of shared clonotypes between healthy human individuals. Study details: Each donor contributed plates that comprised three CD4 naive, three CD4 memory, two CD8 naive and one CD8 memory.

The CDR3 length is 13 residues. Trimming removed 7 bases from V and 6 bases from J, with 16 bases in between. Germline V lookup: CDR1 GTSNPN, CDR2 SVGIG (reference sequence). Findings and limits, study-wide: Sharing across four donors was highest in naive CD4 (around 5%) and lowest in memory CD8 (approximately 0.4%).

Sequenced by immunoSEQ multiplex PCR; TCRdb stores in-frame clones only, minus some. The sample holds 2 million to 2.5 million clones, roughly 92% seen once. Remarks on this clone: Its antigen is not identified.

The specimen was naive CD4+ T cells from PBMCs. Subset indicated: CD45RA+ positively selected. This TCR was sampled from a man between 18 and 29 years old in good health. Some clones in this sample may be carry-over from other donors' samples. The chain combines TRBV30 with TRBJ1-5; tentative D call: TRBD1 (6 bases). The CDR3 DNA sequence: TGTGCCTTTACTTCCGGGACACCTCAGCCCCAGCATTTT. Amino acids: CAFTSGTPQPQHF.